This T cell receptor beta chain emerged from a study of blood T cell repertoires in COVID-19. Whole-study context: PBMCs, B-cell-depleted T cells, or T cells provided the cDNA or gDNA that made up the material.

Germline V gene lookup returns CDR1 LGHNA and CDR2 YNFKEQ. Deletions cut 1 base from V and 4 bases from J, with 18 bases between. This CDR3 is 17 amino acids long. The data were produced by immunoSEQ multiplex PCR, yet TCRdb's version contains in-frame clones alone and is incomplete. Here the sample spans around 150,000 clones, about 87% being singletons. The chain couples TRBV4-2 to TRBJ2-3, with TRBD2 as a possible D gene (5 bases). This TCR came from an older woman who had recovered from COVID-19. Sequenced input: peripheral blood. This CDR3 reads CASSQVGSRGSADTQYF. The CDR3 DNA is TGTGCCAGCAGCCAAGTAGGGTCCAGAGGGAGCGCAGATACGCAGTATTTT.